The 28 T cell receptor beta chains reported below all come from one sample, sequenced in a study of technical replicates of blood from several donors. Sequencing was performed with immunoSEQ multiplex PCR; in TCRdb, only in-frame clones are kept and a portion is missing. The sample has some 78,000 clones, 85% to 95% seen once. Sequencing used T cells isolated from PBMCs. The receptors were gathered from a human donor in good health.

The chain recombines TRBV10-3 with TRBJ2-3; D is possibly TRBD2 (6 bases). Per the germline V gene, CDR1 is ENHRY and CDR2 is SYGVKD. The CDR3 runs to 14 residues. The CDR3 here is CAFGPSASTDTQYF. CDR3 sequence (DNA): TGTGCTTTTGGCCCTAGCGCGAGCACAGATACGCAGTATTTT.

The chain joins TRBV28 to TRBJ2-5; TRBD1 matches at 10 bases. CDR3 length: 17 amino acids. CDR1 is MDHEN and CDR2 is SYDVKM in the germline V gene. Trimming took 5 bases from V and 0 from J; bases not matched to a gene: 9. CDR3 in DNA: TGTGCCAGCAGTACTGGGACAGGGGAAGTTTACCAAGAGACCCAGTACTTC. Amino acid sequence: CASSTGTGEVYQETQYF.

The rearrangement uses TRBV27 and TRBJ2-7, with D unresolved. Germline V gene sequence: CDR1 MNHEY, CDR2 SMNVEV (reference sequence). V lost 5 bases, J lost 2 bases, and 13 bases lay in between. The CDR3 length is 14 residues. The CDR3 DNA is TGTGCCAGCAGTCCGGCCGACGCGGCCTACGAGCAGTACTTC. It is translated as CASSPADAAYEQYF.

The V call is TRBV6-5, the J call TRBJ2-3, with 8 bases aligning to TRBD2. Trimming cost V 6 bases and J 0 bases; bases outside gene matches: 5. Germline assignment: CDR1 MNHEY and CDR2 SVGAGI. This CDR3 has 15 residues. This chain's CDR3 is CASRRVAGSTDTQYF. DNA for the CDR3: TGTGCCAGCAGGCGGGTAGCGGGAAGCACAGATACGCAGTATTTT.

For the CDR3, the DNA is TGTGCCAGCAGTGCCCCCAGCGGGAGCTCCTACGAGCAGTACTTC. This gives the protein CASSAPSGSSYEQYF. The V call is TRBV28, the J call TRBJ2-7, with TRBD2 identical over 8 bases. Unmatched junction bases numbered 6, after V lost 5 bases and J lost 0 bases. The CDR3 is 15 amino acids. CDR1 MDHEN and CDR2 SYDVKM come from the germline V gene.

The genes are TRBV2 and TRBJ1-5, with D tentatively TRBD1 (5 bases). The germline gives CDR1 SNHLY, CDR2 FYNNEI. V was cut by 0 bases and J by 7 bases, with 16 bases left in between. The CDR3 sequence is 16 residues long. The CDR3 DNA reads TGTGCCAGCAGTGAAGCGGTTTTGGGGGGTCGGCAGCCCCAGCATTTT. As protein: CASSEAVLGGRQPQHF. Supplemented by reference TRBV2 and TRBJ1-5, the full variable domain reads EPEVTQTPSHQVTQMGQEVILRCVPISNHLYFYWYRQILGQKVEFLVSFYNNEISEKSEIFDDQFSVERPDGSNFTLKIRSTKLEDSAMYFCASSEAVLGGRQPQHFGDGTRLSIL.

The chain couples TRBV30 to TRBJ1-2, with 8 bases that match TRBD1. J lost 1 base, V lost 8 bases, and 12 bases had no gene match. The CDR3 is made up of 15 amino acids. The V gene's germline CDR1 is GTSNPN and CDR2 SVGIG (reference sequence). CDR3 nucleotides: TGTGCCCAATTCTTGGGGACAGGTGGTAACTATGGCTACACCTTC. This translates into CAQFLGTGGNYGYTF.

This clone was seen only once. CDR3 protein: CASSPMGAGEKLFF. The CDR3 DNA reads as TGCGCCAGCAGTCCAATGGGGGCAGGGGAAAAACTGTTTTTT. The J gene is TRBJ1-4, the V gene TRBV23-1; D perhaps matches TRBD1 (6 bases). TRBV23-1 is assigned to the ORF class and has an uncertain function. There are 14 residues in the CDR3. Trimming removed 4 bases from V and 8 bases from J, with 14 bases in between.

J is TRBJ1-5 and V is TRBV27; TRBD1 matches 7 bases. The CDR3 consists of 18 residues. In germline, CDR1 is MNHEY, CDR2 SMNVEV (reference sequence). The trim removed 5 bases at V and 2 bases at J, leaving 15 bases unmatched. The CDR3 DNA sequence: TGTGCCAGCAGTAAGGTCAGGGGGGCGTTTTTAGGCAATCAGCCCCAGCATTTT. Translated, it gives CASSKVRGAFLGNQPQHF.

The CDR3: CASSDPTSRQGPNYGYTF. CDR3 nucleotide sequence: TGTGCCAGCAGTGACCCAACCTCCCGGCAGGGCCCCAACTATGGCTACACCTTC. V is TRBV25-1 and J is TRBJ1-2; TRBD1 is a possible D gene (5 bases). The V gene's germline CDR1 is MGHDK and CDR2 SYGVNS. This CDR3 is built from 18 residues. V dropped 3 bases and J dropped 2 bases, with 22 bases sitting between them.

The J gene is TRBJ1-5, the V gene TRBV5-5; TRBD1 agrees at 7 bases. Germline V gives CDR1 SGHKS, CDR2 YYEKEE (reference sequence). The CDR3 runs 14 residues. The ends lost 0 bases at V and 6 bases at J; junction bases unmatched: 3. Written as DNA, the CDR3 is TGTGCCAGCAGCTTGGGGACAGGTGGTCAGCCCCAGCATTTT. This sequence encodes CASSLGTGGQPQHF.

The rearrangement links TRBV30 to TRBJ2-2, with TRBD1 identical over 8 bases. Germline loops: CDR1 GTSNPN, CDR2 SVGIG (reference sequence). V lost 4 bases and J lost 6; bases outside the gene matches: 4. The CDR3 runs 13 residues. CDR3 bases: TGTGCCTGGACAGGGGGCCCCCCCGGGGAGCTGTTTTTT. Amino acid sequence: CAWTGGPPGELFF.

The chain employs TRBV6-5 and TRBJ2-1, with D tentatively TRBD1 (6 bases). CDR1 and CDR2 (germline): MNHEY, SVGAGI. The CDR3 is 15 residues long. Deletions cut 6 bases from V and 4 bases from J, with 16 bases between. CDR3 DNA: TGTGCCAGCAGCAAACAGGGATATGTTTACAATGAGCAGTTCTTC. Amino acid sequence: CASSKQGYVYNEQFF.

In its sample, this clone was seen once. The CDR3 region is CASSLAFSMNTEAFF. CDR3 bases: TGCGCCAGCAGCTTGGCCTTCAGTATGAACACTGAAGCTTTCTTT. This sequence joins TRBV5-1 and TRBJ1-1; D unresolved. Trimming took off 0 bases at V and 0 bases at J, with 9 bases between the two ends. Germline V CDR1 and CDR2: SGHRS, YFSETQ. The CDR3 length is 15 residues.

In nucleotides, the CDR3 is TGTGCCAGTAACCTAGCGGGACAATACAATGAGCAGTTCTTC. Its protein product is CASNLAGQYNEQFF. The chain has TRBV9 and TRBJ2-1; TRBD2 aligns across 9 bases. V lost 8 bases, J lost 4 bases, and 7 bases stayed unmatched. Per germline, CDR1 SGDLS and CDR2 YYNGEE. This CDR3 has 14 residues.

The chain is built from TRBV18 and TRBJ2-3; no firm D call. This CDR3 region has 14 residues. V was trimmed by 4 bases and J by 2 bases, leaving 10 bases between them. Looked up from germline, CDR1 is KGHSH and CDR2 is LQKENI. CDR3 sequence (DNA): TGTGCCAGCTCACGGTCGGCGGTCACAGATACGCAGTATTTT. It yields the protein CASSRSAVTDTQYF.

This chain uses TRBV4-2 with TRBJ2-1; 10 nucleotides line up with TRBD2. Trimming cost V 5 bases and J 0 bases; bases outside gene matches: 7. Germline V CDR1 and CDR2: LGHNA, YNFKEQ. This CDR3 is built from 17 residues. In DNA, the CDR3 is TGTGCCAGCAGCGGGCCGGGACTAGCGAGCTCCTACAATGAGCAGTTCTTC. This encodes CASSGPGLASSYNEQFF.

CDR3 sequence: CASSGQGISGYTF. DNA for the CDR3: TGTGCCAGCAGCGGACAGGGAATCTCTGGCTACACCTTC. The rearrangement links TRBV9 to TRBJ1-2, with 7 bases identical to TRBD1. CDR1 is SGDLS and CDR2 is YYNGEE in the germline V gene. V was pared by 3 bases and J by 7 bases, with 6 bases of the junction left unmatched. The CDR3 sequence is 13 residues long.

This chain joins TRBV2 and TRBJ2-7, with 7 nucleotides matching TRBD2. The CDR3 has 14 residues. In germline, CDR1 is SNHLY, CDR2 FYNNEI. The junction had 15 bases not matched to a gene; V was cut back by 6 bases and J by 10 bases. As DNA, the CDR3 is TGTGCCAGCAGCGTGGGGGGAGGGGTTCAAGTCCAGTACTTC. Amino acid sequence: CASSVGGGVQVQYF.

This rearrangement joins TRBV10-1 to TRBJ2-7, with D hard to call. The CDR3 is made up of 14 amino acids. Germline V lookup: CDR1 WNHNN, CDR2 SYGVQD (reference sequence). The ends were cut back, 6 bases at V and 3 bases at J, with 15 bases in the middle. The CDR3 protein is CASSDSVLDYEQYF. In DNA form, the CDR3 reads TGCGCCAGCAGCGACTCGGTTCTAGACTACGAGCAGTACTTC.

This clone was detected only once. The CDR3 DNA sequence: TGTGCCAGCAGCACTAGCGTACTTGACCAAGAGACCCAGTACTTC. Its translation: CASSTSVLDQETQYF. This chain uses TRBV28 with TRBJ2-5; 7 bases match TRBD2. Germline CDR1 and CDR2: MDHEN and SYDVKM. The CDR3 loop spans 15 amino acids. Trimming took 6 bases from V and 0 from J; bases not matched to a gene: 7.

This chain connects TRBV30 to TRBJ1-3, with D possibly TRBD1 on 5 matching bases. This CDR3 region has 17 residues. Germline lookup yields CDR1 GTSNPN and CDR2 SVGIG (reference sequence). V was shortened by 0 bases and J by 0 bases, with 15 bases between the two germline ends. CDR3 residues: CAWSVLFGGNSGNTIYF. The CDR3 DNA follows: TGTGCCTGGAGTGTTCTATTCGGGGGGAACTCTGGAAACACCATATATTTT.

J is TRBJ1-1 and V is TRBV7-9, with D possibly being TRBD1 (6 bases). V lost 0 bases to trimming and J lost 6 bases, with 20 bases between them. Germline assignment: CDR1 SEHNR and CDR2 FQNEAQ (reference sequence). The CDR3 has 17 amino acids. The CDR3 sequence: CASSLAGQPVKRAEAFF. In DNA, the CDR3 is TGTGCCAGCAGCTTAGCTGGACAGCCAGTCAAGAGGGCTGAAGCTTTCTTT.

This sequence joins TRBV28 and TRBJ2-7; 10 bases are shared with TRBD2. CDR3 length equals 19 residues. V shed 2 bases, J shed 4 bases, and the junction held 17 bases outside the gene matches. In germline, CDR1 is MDHEN, CDR2 SYDVKM. CDR3 bases: TGTGCCAGCAGTTTAATGGGGCTAGCGGGAGAACAGGTAGTTTACGAGCAGTACTTC. Its protein is CASSLMGLAGEQVVYEQYF.

The chain is built from TRBV9 and TRBJ2-3; D is possibly TRBD1 (5 bases). The CDR3 extends over 15 amino acids. V was trimmed by 0 bases and J by 3 bases, leaving 11 bases between them. Germline loops: CDR1 SGDLS, CDR2 YYNGEE. The chain's CDR3 is CASSVEGRDTDTQYF. CDR3 DNA: TGTGCCAGCAGCGTAGAAGGCAGGGATACAGATACGCAGTATTTT.

This rearrangement joins TRBV19 to TRBJ2-7; 13 positions match TRBD2. V shed 0 bases and J 4 bases; nucleotides not matched to a gene: 6. Germline V gene lookup returns CDR1 LNHDA and CDR2 SQIVND (reference sequence). This CDR3 has 17 amino acids. CDR3 region: CASSIDRTSGSGYEQYF. In DNA form, the CDR3 reads TGTGCCAGTAGTATAGATAGGACTAGCGGGAGCGGATACGAGCAGTACTTC.

J is TRBJ2-3 and V is TRBV5-1; D not resolved. The CDR3 consists of 14 residues. Trimming cost V 5 bases and J 0 bases, with 10 bases left between them. CDR1 and CDR2 (germline): SGHRS, YFSETQ. The CDR3, as DNA: TGCGCCAGCAGTCAACTGTCTAGCACAGATACGCAGTATTTT. This sequence encodes CASSQLSSTDTQYF.

This chain links TRBV11-3 with TRBJ2-5, with TRBD2 identical over 13 bases. The V gene's germline CDR1 is SGHNT and CDR2 YENEEA. This CDR3 spans 14 amino acids. The V and J ends lost 4 bases and 5 bases, in that order; junction bases with no gene match: 1. The CDR3 sequence is CASSWTSGSETQYF. The CDR3 DNA reads as TGTGCCAGCAGCTGGACTAGCGGGAGTGAGACCCAGTACTTC.